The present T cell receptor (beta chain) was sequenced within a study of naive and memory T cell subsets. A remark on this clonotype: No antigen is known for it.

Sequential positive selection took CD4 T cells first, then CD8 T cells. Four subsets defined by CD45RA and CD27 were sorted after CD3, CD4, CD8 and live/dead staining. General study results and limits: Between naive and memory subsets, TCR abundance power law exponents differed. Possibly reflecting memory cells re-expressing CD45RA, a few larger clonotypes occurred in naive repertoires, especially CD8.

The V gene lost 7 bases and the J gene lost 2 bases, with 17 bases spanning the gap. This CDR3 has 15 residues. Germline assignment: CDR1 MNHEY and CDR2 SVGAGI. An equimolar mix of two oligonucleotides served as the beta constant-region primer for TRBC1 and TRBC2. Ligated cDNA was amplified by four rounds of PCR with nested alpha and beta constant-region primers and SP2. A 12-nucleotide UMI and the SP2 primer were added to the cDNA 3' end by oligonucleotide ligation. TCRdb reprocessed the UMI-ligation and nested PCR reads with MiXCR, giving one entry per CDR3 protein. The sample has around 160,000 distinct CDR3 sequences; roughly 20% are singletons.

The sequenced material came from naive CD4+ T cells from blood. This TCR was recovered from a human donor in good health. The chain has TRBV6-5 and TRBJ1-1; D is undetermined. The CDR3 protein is CASKYAGSSNTEAFF. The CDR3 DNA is TGTGCCAGCAAATACGCAGGATCCTCTAACACTGAAGCTTTCTTT.